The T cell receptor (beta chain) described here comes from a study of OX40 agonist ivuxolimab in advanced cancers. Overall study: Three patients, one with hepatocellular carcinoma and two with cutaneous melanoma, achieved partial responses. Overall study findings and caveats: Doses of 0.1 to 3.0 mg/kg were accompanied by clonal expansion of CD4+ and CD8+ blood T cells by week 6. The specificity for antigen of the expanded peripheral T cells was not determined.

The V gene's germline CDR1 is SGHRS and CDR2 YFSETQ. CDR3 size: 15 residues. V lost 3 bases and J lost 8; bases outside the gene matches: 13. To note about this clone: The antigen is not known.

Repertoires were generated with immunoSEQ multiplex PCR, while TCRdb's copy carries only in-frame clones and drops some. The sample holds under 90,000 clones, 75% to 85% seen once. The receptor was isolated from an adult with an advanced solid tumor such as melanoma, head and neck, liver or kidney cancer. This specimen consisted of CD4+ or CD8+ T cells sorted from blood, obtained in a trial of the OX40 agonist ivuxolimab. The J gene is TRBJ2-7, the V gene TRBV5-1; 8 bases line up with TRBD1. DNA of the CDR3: TGCGCCAGCAGCTGGACCTCAGGGGGCGCGGAGAAGCAGTACTTC. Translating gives CASSWTSGGAEKQYF.